This T cell receptor (beta chain) was identified in a study of blood T cells in healthy people across ages. This clonotype came up many times. The J segment lost 0 bases and the V segment lost 2 bases, leaving 6 bases of the junction unmatched. CDR1 and CDR2 (germline): SGDLS, YYNGEE. The CDR3 extends over 16 amino acids. A J-beta primer mix and a sample-barcoded 5' primer were used in a second PCR of about 7 to 12 cycles. MiXCR, applied by TCRdb to the 5' RACE reads, yields one record per CDR3 protein. The sample has 600,000 to 800,000 distinct CDR3 sequences, about 51% seen once. Source material: blood. The source is an elderly woman in good health. The V and J genes are TRBV9 and TRBJ2-3; 7 bases fit TRBD1. CDR3 bases: TGTGCCAGCAGCGTCCGAGGGACAGAAAGCACAGATACGCAGTATTTT. This gives the protein CASSVRGTESTDTQYF. Together with reference TRBV9 and TRBJ2-3, the CDR3 gives the full variable domain: DSGVTQTPKHLITATGQRVTLRCSPRSGDLSVYWYQQSLDQGLQFLIQYYNGEERAKGNILERFSAQQFPDLHSELNLSSLELGDSALYFCASSVRGTESTDTQYFGPGTRLTVL.